The rows below give T cell receptor beta chains drawn from one sample of a study of T cell repertoires in ileal Crohn's disease. The method was immunoSEQ multiplex PCR; TCRdb's version includes in-frame clones alone and lacks a portion of them. Counted here are about 12,000 clones, 82% occurring once; the ten biggest clones make up 11%. Sequenced sample: ileal tissue. The receptors were sampled from an adult with Crohn's disease. Each CDR3 is given with its conserved first and last residue. The order of the fields is V gene, D gene, clone size, J gene, CDR3 length, CDR3 protein, CDR3 DNA. A D gene is named only where the DNA matches it firmly. Clone size is shown for a subset of rows, as once, few, many or a class of expanded clone.

V gene: TRBV5-4
D gene: TRBD1
clone size: -
J gene: TRBJ1-2
CDR3 length: 14
CDR3 protein: CASRRSDRGFGYTF
CDR3 DNA: TGTGCCAGCCGTAGATCGGACAGGGGGTTTGGCTACACCTTC

V gene: TRBV11-2
D gene: TRBD2
clone size: -
J gene: TRBJ2-2
CDR3 length: 17
CDR3 protein: CASSRTSGRLYTGELFF
CDR3 DNA: TGTGCCAGCAGCCGGACTAGCGGGAGGTTGTACACCGGGGAGCTGTTTTTT

V gene: TRBV5-1
D gene: -
clone size: -
J gene: TRBJ2-3
CDR3 length: 15
CDR3 protein: CASTIDGASTDTQYF
CDR3 DNA: TGCGCCAGCACTATAGATGGGGCGAGCACAGATACGCAGTATTTT

V gene: TRBV5-1
D gene: TRBD2
clone size: -
J gene: TRBJ2-2
CDR3 length: 15
CDR3 protein: CASSLSSGNTGELFF
CDR3 DNA: TGCGCCAGCAGCTTATCTAGCGGCAACACCGGGGAGCTGTTTTTT

V gene: TRBV7-8
D gene: -
clone size: -
J gene: TRBJ2-2
CDR3 length: 13
CDR3 protein: CASSSCRGGELFF
CDR3 DNA: TGTGCCAGCAGCTCCTGCAGGGGAGGGGAGCTGTTTTTT

V gene: TRBV6-1
D gene: TRBD1
clone size: -
J gene: TRBJ1-2
CDR3 length: 16
CDR3 protein: CASSDNRGYSNYGYTF
CDR3 DNA: TGTGCCAGCAGTGATAACAGGGGTTATTCTAACTATGGCTACACCTTC

V gene: TRBV6-4
D gene: -
clone size: -
J gene: TRBJ1-5
CDR3 length: 18
CDR3 protein: CASSDLAPLPGRDQPQHF
CDR3 DNA: TGTGCCAGCAGTGACTTGGCCCCTCTCCCCGGCCGGGATCAGCCCCAGCATTTT

V gene: TRBV19
D gene: -
clone size: -
J gene: TRBJ1-1
CDR3 length: 13
CDR3 protein: CASSPPVNTEAFF
CDR3 DNA: TGTGCCAGTAGTCCACCAGTGAACACTGAAGCTTTCTTT

V gene: TRBV7-3
D gene: TRBD1
clone size: -
J gene: TRBJ1-6
CDR3 length: 15
CDR3 protein: CASSLRQGSGSPLHF
CDR3 DNA: TGTGCCAGCAGCTTACGACAGGGGTCAGGCTCACCCCTCCACTTT

V gene: TRBV5-1
D gene: TRBD2
clone size: -
J gene: TRBJ2-5
CDR3 length: 17
CDR3 protein: CASSAGLAGGPVETQYF
CDR3 DNA: TGCGCCAGCAGCGCAGGACTAGCGGGAGGGCCGGTCGAGACCCAGTACTTC

V gene: TRBV6-4
D gene: TRBD2
clone size: -
J gene: TRBJ2-3
CDR3 length: 16
CDR3 protein: CASSDSSSGGTDTQYF
CDR3 DNA: TGTGCCAGCAGTGACTCTTCTAGCGGAGGCACAGATACGCAGTATTTT

V gene: TRBV5-4
D gene: -
clone size: -
J gene: TRBJ1-5
CDR3 length: 12
CDR3 protein: CASSLPGQPQHF
CDR3 DNA: TGTGCCAGCAGCCTACCAGGGCAGCCCCAGCATTTT

V gene: TRBV6-6
D gene: TRBD1
clone size: -
J gene: TRBJ2-1
CDR3 length: 14
CDR3 protein: CASSPGQGLNEQFF
CDR3 DNA: TGTGCCAGCAGTCCGGGACAGGGATTGAATGAGCAGTTCTTC

V gene: TRBV6-6
D gene: TRBD1
clone size: -
J gene: TRBJ1-1
CDR3 length: 16
CDR3 protein: CASSSKQGTRGTEAFF
CDR3 DNA: TGTGCCAGCAGTTCTAAACAGGGGACACGGGGCACTGAAGCTTTCTTT

V gene: TRBV30
D gene: -
clone size: -
J gene: TRBJ1-5
CDR3 length: 14
CDR3 protein: CAWSSSTGNQPQHF
CDR3 DNA: TGTGCCTGGAGTAGTTCAACAGGGAACCAGCCCCAGCATTTT

V gene: TRBV5-6
D gene: TRBD2
clone size: -
J gene: TRBJ2-3
CDR3 length: 14
CDR3 protein: CASSRAGGLDTQYF
CDR3 DNA: TGTGCCAGCAGCCGAGCGGGGGGGTTAGATACGCAGTATTTT

V gene: TRBV9
D gene: TRBD1
clone size: -
J gene: TRBJ2-7
CDR3 length: 15
CDR3 protein: CASSPHGQGSYEQYF
CDR3 DNA: TGTGCCAGCAGCCCCCACGGACAGGGCTCCTACGAGCAGTACTTC

V gene: TRBV25-1
D gene: TRBD1
clone size: -
J gene: TRBJ2-2
CDR3 length: 14
CDR3 protein: CATRQGVDTGELFF
CDR3 DNA: TGTGCCACCCGACAGGGGGTAGACACCGGGGAGCTGTTTTTT

V gene: TRBV14
D gene: -
clone size: -
J gene: TRBJ2-2
CDR3 length: 13
CDR3 protein: CASSQVVAGELFF
CDR3 DNA: TGTGCCAGCAGCCAAGTTGTAGCCGGGGAGCTGTTTTTT

V gene: TRBV14
D gene: TRBD1
clone size: -
J gene: TRBJ1-3
CDR3 length: 16
CDR3 protein: CATRGTGGSSGNTIYF
CDR3 DNA: TGTGCCACCCGCGGGACAGGCGGGAGCTCTGGAAACACCATATATTTT

V gene: TRBV2
D gene: TRBD1
clone size: -
J gene: TRBJ2-3
CDR3 length: 15
CDR3 protein: CASSETGQHTDTQYF
CDR3 DNA: TGTGCCAGCAGTGAAACGGGACAGCACACAGATACGCAGTATTTT

V gene: TRBV9
D gene: -
clone size: few
J gene: TRBJ2-7
CDR3 length: 14
CDR3 protein: CASSVEIHPYEQYF
CDR3 DNA: TGTGCCAGCAGCGTGGAGATCCACCCCTACGAGCAGTACTTC

V gene: TRBV30
D gene: TRBD2
clone size: -
J gene: TRBJ2-1
CDR3 length: 12
CDR3 protein: CAWSKASGTQFF
CDR3 DNA: TGTGCCTGGAGTAAAGCTAGCGGAACTCAGTTCTTC

V gene: TRBV5-6
D gene: -
clone size: -
J gene: TRBJ2-7
CDR3 length: 16
CDR3 protein: CASSSDDSTSSYEQYF
CDR3 DNA: TGTGCCAGCAGCTCCGACGACAGCACAAGCTCCTACGAGCAGTACTTC

V gene: TRBV30
D gene: TRBD1
clone size: -
J gene: TRBJ1-3
CDR3 length: 16
CDR3 protein: CAWSSRTGYSGNTIYF
CDR3 DNA: TGTGCCTGGAGTTCTAGGACAGGCTACTCTGGAAACACCATATATTTT

V gene: TRBV27
D gene: TRBD1
clone size: -
J gene: TRBJ2-7
CDR3 length: 15
CDR3 protein: CASSSGQGISRGQYF
CDR3 DNA: TGTGCCAGCAGTTCCGGACAGGGGATCAGCCGAGGGCAGTACTTC

V gene: TRBV5-1
D gene: TRBD1
clone size: -
J gene: TRBJ1-6
CDR3 length: 14
CDR3 protein: CASSQRGLGSPLHF
CDR3 DNA: TGCGCCAGCAGCCAGAGGGGGCTGGGTTCACCCCTCCACTTT

V gene: TRBV5-1
D gene: TRBD1
clone size: -
J gene: TRBJ1-2
CDR3 length: 15
CDR3 protein: CASSLGTGVDYGYTF
CDR3 DNA: TGCGCCAGCAGCCTGGGGACAGGGGTTGACTATGGCTACACCTTC

V gene: TRBV6-6
D gene: TRBD1
clone size: few
J gene: TRBJ1-5
CDR3 length: 14
CDR3 protein: CASSWTGGHQPQHF
CDR3 DNA: TGTGCCAGCAGTTGGACAGGGGGCCATCAGCCCCAGCATTTT